What follows describes a single TCR beta chain. The antigen is unknown. The PCR contained 60 Vbeta and 13 Jbeta primers. Generated by immunoSEQ multiplex PCR, the TCRdb table keeps only in-frame clones and is missing some. The table has hundreds of thousands of clones, about 80% seen once. This CDR3 is 15 amino acids long. Between the trimmed V and J ends, which lost 4 bases and 0 bases, there was a span of 10 bases. Germline lookup yields CDR1 MNHNS and CDR2 SASEGT. The sample belongs to a study of cytomegalovirus exposure and HLA in healthy donors. Study-level points and caveats: Data from an earlier analysis indicated that most TCR beta V segments were productive either about 90% or about 30% of the time.

This TCR came from a man between 40 and 49 years old in good health and CMV-seropositive. The chain is built from TRBV6-1 and TRBJ2-1, with D possibly matching TRBD2 (6 bases). The material sequenced was PBMCs. CDR3 sequence: CASSVAVSSYNEQFF. For the CDR3, the DNA is TGTGCCAGCAGTGTAGCGGTTAGCTCCTACAATGAGCAGTTCTTC.